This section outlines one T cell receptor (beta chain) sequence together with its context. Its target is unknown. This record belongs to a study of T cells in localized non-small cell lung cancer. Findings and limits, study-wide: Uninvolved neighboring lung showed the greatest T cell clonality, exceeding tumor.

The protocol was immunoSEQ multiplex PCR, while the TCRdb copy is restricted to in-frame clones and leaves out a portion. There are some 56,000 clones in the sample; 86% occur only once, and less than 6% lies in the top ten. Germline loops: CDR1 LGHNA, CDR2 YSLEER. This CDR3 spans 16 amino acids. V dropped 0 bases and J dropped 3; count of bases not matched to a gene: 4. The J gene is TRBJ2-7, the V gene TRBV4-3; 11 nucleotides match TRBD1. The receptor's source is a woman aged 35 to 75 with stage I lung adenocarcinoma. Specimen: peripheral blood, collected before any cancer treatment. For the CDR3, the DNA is TGCGCCAGCAGCCAAGATCCGGGGACAGGGGGCTACGAGCAGTACTTC. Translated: CASSQDPGTGGYEQYF.